In its sample, the clone carrying this T cell receptor beta chain was seen many times. Antigen: not known. Healthy Caucasians were all of the donors. CDR1 WSHSY and CDR2 SAAADI come from the germline V gene. CDR3 size: 14 residues. The V and J ends lost 8 bases and 0 bases respectively, with 8 bases between them. This sample was taken from a study of identical twins. Study-level points and caveats: Part of the zero-insertion signal could reflect confounding by invariant MAIT and iNKT cells. Out-of-frame alpha sequences shared by twins showed excess low generation probability.

A universal primer site came from template switching; cDNA carried unique molecular identifiers. TCRdb passed the 5' RACE reads through MiXCR, listing each CDR3 protein once. The table shows about 900,000 distinct CDR3 sequences, with 9% to 15% occurring only once. A further study also used this sample, focusing on yellow fever vaccine responses in identical twins.

Sequencing was done on a sample of PBMCs. This receptor was obtained from a woman aged 18 to 35 in good health. The chain joins TRBV10-2 to TRBJ1-6, with D perhaps matching TRBD1 (5 bases). The CDR3 is CASAGGSYNSPLHF. In nucleotides, the CDR3 is TGCGCCAGCGCGGGGGGCTCCTATAATTCACCCCTCCACTTT.